Listed below are T cell receptor beta chains from one sample, sequenced in a study of OX40 agonist ivuxolimab in advanced cancers. Profiled with immunoSEQ multiplex PCR; TCRdb holds only in-frame clones, not every one. Of 15,000 to 20,000 clones listed, around 82% were seen once; the top ten hold roughly 10%. The sample was CD4+ or CD8+ T cells sorted from blood, taken in a trial of the OX40 agonist ivuxolimab. Receptor source: an adult with an advanced solid tumor such as melanoma, head and neck, liver or kidney cancer. CDR3s include the opening cysteine and the closing phenylalanine or tryptophan. D genes are given only for firm matches. Part of the rows lack a size; the others show once, few, many or a class for expanded clones.

V gene: TRBV19
J gene: TRBJ1-1
D gene: .
clone size: .
CDR3 protein: CASSTPWKGMNTEAFF
CDR3 DNA: TGTGCCAGTAGTACCCCATGGAAGGGAATGAACACTGAAGCTTTCTTT

V gene: TRBV7-9
J gene: TRBJ2-7
D gene: TRBD2
clone size: .
CDR3 protein: CASSAGVSYEQYF
CDR3 DNA: TGTGCCAGCAGCGCGGGAGTCTCCTACGAGCAGTACTTC

V gene: TRBV6-1
J gene: TRBJ1-2
D gene: TRBD1
clone size: .
CDR3 protein: CASTGTGVVYGYTF
CDR3 DNA: TGTGCCAGCACGGGGACAGGGGTCGTTTATGGCTACACCTTC

V gene: TRBV7-9
J gene: TRBJ2-7
D gene: .
clone size: .
CDR3 protein: CASSSTSSVREQYF
CDR3 DNA: TGTGCCAGCAGTTCTACTAGCTCTGTTAGGGAGCAGTACTTC

V gene: TRBV27
J gene: TRBJ2-7
D gene: .
clone size: .
CDR3 protein: CASSLLRDSYEQYF
CDR3 DNA: TGTGCCAGCAGCCTCCTCCGGGATTCCTACGAGCAGTACTTC

V gene: TRBV27
J gene: TRBJ2-2
D gene: .
clone size: .
CDR3 protein: CASRWLNTGELFF
CDR3 DNA: TGTGCCAGCAGGTGGTTGAACACCGGGGAGCTGTTTTTT

V gene: TRBV20-1
J gene: TRBJ1-2
D gene: .
clone size: .
CDR3 protein: CSVDGYTF
CDR3 DNA: TGCAGTGTAGATGGCTACACCTTC

V gene: TRBV18
J gene: TRBJ2-6
D gene: .
clone size: .
CDR3 protein: CASFPEGSDSGANVLTF
CDR3 DNA: TGTGCCAGCTTCCCGGAGGGCTCAGACTCTGGGGCCAACGTCCTGACTTTC

V gene: TRBV11-2
J gene: TRBJ2-3
D gene: TRBD2
clone size: .
CDR3 protein: CASSFSAGSVDTQYF
CDR3 DNA: TGTGCCAGCAGCTTTTCAGCGGGAAGTGTAGATACGCAGTATTTT

V gene: TRBV10-3
J gene: TRBJ2-7
D gene: .
clone size: .
CDR3 protein: CAISAGTRGEQYF
CDR3 DNA: TGTGCCATCAGCGCCGGGACCAGAGGCGAGCAGTACTTC

V gene: TRBV30
J gene: TRBJ1-5
D gene: .
clone size: .
CDR3 protein: CAWSVDGDQPQHF
CDR3 DNA: TGTGCCTGGAGTGTAGACGGCGATCAGCCCCAGCATTTT

V gene: TRBV9
J gene: TRBJ2-2
D gene: TRBD2
clone size: once
CDR3 protein: CASSGSGGGLAANTGELFF
CDR3 DNA: TGTGCCAGCAGCGGGTCCGGGGGAGGACTAGCGGCGAACACCGGGGAGCTGTTTTTT

V gene: TRBV6-5
J gene: TRBJ2-7
D gene: TRBD2
clone size: .
CDR3 protein: CASSLVGLAERYF
CDR3 DNA: TGTGCCAGCAGCCTGGTGGGACTAGCGGAACGGTACTTC

V gene: TRBV5-6
J gene: TRBJ1-5
D gene: .
clone size: once
CDR3 protein: CASSLGEGPNQPQHF
CDR3 DNA: TGTGCCAGCAGCTTGGGGGAGGGGCCTAATCAGCCCCAGCATTTT

V gene: TRBV29-1
J gene: TRBJ1-2
D gene: .
clone size: .
CDR3 protein: CSVEGGGARNNYGYTF
CDR3 DNA: TGCAGCGTTGAAGGCGGGGGCGCGCGGAATAACTATGGCTACACCTTC

V gene: TRBV7-8
J gene: TRBJ1-1
D gene: .
clone size: .
CDR3 protein: CASLGGASEAFF
CDR3 DNA: TGTGCCAGCTTGGGGGGAGCATCTGAAGCTTTCTTT

V gene: TRBV11-2
J gene: TRBJ2-7
D gene: .
clone size: .
CDR3 protein: CASSFSAMYEQYF
CDR3 DNA: TGTGCCAGCAGCTTCAGCGCTATGTACGAGCAGTACTTC

V gene: TRBV14
J gene: TRBJ2-1
D gene: .
clone size: .
CDR3 protein: CASSLTITSYNEQFF
CDR3 DNA: TGTGCCAGCAGCCTGACCATAACCTCCTACAATGAGCAGTTCTTC

V gene: TRBV11-2
J gene: TRBJ2-7
D gene: .
clone size: .
CDR3 protein: CASSLVRNYEQYF
CDR3 DNA: TGTGCCAGCAGCTTAGTGAGGAACTACGAGCAGTACTTC

V gene: TRBV9
J gene: TRBJ2-3
D gene: .
clone size: .
CDR3 protein: CASSVVVSTDTQYF
CDR3 DNA: TGTGCCAGCAGCGTAGTCGTCAGCACAGATACGCAGTATTTT

V gene: TRBV9
J gene: TRBJ2-3
D gene: TRBD2
clone size: .
CDR3 protein: CASSVETSGRADTQYF
CDR3 DNA: TGTGCCAGCAGCGTAGAGACTAGCGGGAGGGCAGATACGCAGTATTTT

V gene: TRBV30
J gene: TRBJ2-2
D gene: TRBD1
clone size: .
CDR3 protein: CAWGTGGNTGELFF
CDR3 DNA: TGTGCCTGGGGGACAGGGGGCAACACCGGGGAGCTGTTTTTT

V gene: TRBV5-1
J gene: TRBJ2-7
D gene: .
clone size: .
CDR3 protein: CASSLGRISASWEQYF
CDR3 DNA: TGCGCCAGCAGCTTGGGTAGGATTTCGGCCTCCTGGGAGCAGTACTTC

V gene: TRBV6-5
J gene: TRBJ1-2
D gene: .
clone size: .
CDR3 protein: CASSFDRREGYTF
CDR3 DNA: TGTGCCAGCAGTTTCGACAGGAGGGAGGGCTACACCTTC

V gene: TRBV9
J gene: TRBJ2-2
D gene: .
clone size: .
CDR3 protein: CASSVAGWTGELFF
CDR3 DNA: TGTGCCAGCAGCGTAGCGGGATGGACCGGGGAGCTGTTTTTT

V gene: TRBV6-4
J gene: TRBJ2-3
D gene: .
clone size: .
CDR3 protein: CASSDLGGTDTQYF
CDR3 DNA: TGTGCCAGCAGTGACCTCGGTGGCACAGATACGCAGTATTTT

V gene: TRBV6-5
J gene: TRBJ1-1
D gene: TRBD1
clone size: .
CDR3 protein: CASSFDRGGTEAFF
CDR3 DNA: TGTGCCAGCAGTTTCGACAGGGGTGGGACTGAAGCTTTCTTT

V gene: TRBV6-1
J gene: TRBJ2-7
D gene: .
clone size: once
CDR3 protein: CASSIPWDYEQYF
CDR3 DNA: TGTGCCAGCAGTATACCATGGGACTACGAGCAGTACTTC

V gene: TRBV27
J gene: TRBJ1-5
D gene: .
clone size: .
CDR3 protein: CASSPGQKNQPQHF
CDR3 DNA: TGTGCCAGCAGTCCAGGACAGAAGAATCAGCCCCAGCATTTT

V gene: TRBV20-1
J gene: TRBJ2-7
D gene: .
clone size: .
CDR3 protein: CSAVPEEQYF
CDR3 DNA: TGCAGTGCCGTCCCTGAAGAGCAGTACTTC

V gene: TRBV6-1
J gene: TRBJ2-1
D gene: .
clone size: .
CDR3 protein: CASSEEPRVNNEQFF
CDR3 DNA: TGTGCCAGCAGTGAAGAGCCGCGGGTCAACAATGAGCAGTTCTTC

V gene: TRBV7-8
J gene: TRBJ2-5
D gene: TRBD1
clone size: .
CDR3 protein: CASSFDRGAETQYF
CDR3 DNA: TGTGCCAGCAGCTTCGACAGGGGGGCAGAGACCCAGTACTTC

V gene: TRBV5-1
J gene: TRBJ2-7
D gene: .
clone size: .
CDR3 protein: CASSLAQGAYEQYF
CDR3 DNA: TGCGCCAGCAGCTTGGCACAGGGAGCCTACGAGCAGTACTTC

V gene: TRBV9
J gene: TRBJ2-2
D gene: TRBD2
clone size: .
CDR3 protein: CASSVFGGRVAGELFF
CDR3 DNA: TGTGCCAGCAGCGTATTCGGCGGGAGGGTAGCCGGGGAGCTGTTTTTT

V gene: TRBV30
J gene: TRBJ2-3
D gene: TRBD2
clone size: .
CDR3 protein: CAWSPSFRPSGRTDTQYF
CDR3 DNA: TGTGCCTGGAGTCCCTCCTTCCGCCCTAGCGGGAGGACAGATACGCAGTATTTT

V gene: TRBV12-5
J gene: TRBJ1-2
D gene: .
clone size: large
CDR3 protein: CASGLGPGTDGYTF
CDR3 DNA: TGTGCTAGTGGGCTCGGTCCCGGGACGGATGGCTACACCTTC

V gene: TRBV6-5
J gene: TRBJ1-1
D gene: .
clone size: few
CDR3 protein: CASSYGGNTEAFF
CDR3 DNA: TGTGCCAGCAGTTACGGGGGAAACACTGAAGCTTTCTTT

V gene: TRBV7-9
J gene: TRBJ2-1
D gene: .
clone size: .
CDR3 protein: CASSPSGRDEQFF
CDR3 DNA: TGTGCCAGCAGCCCTTCTGGCCGAGATGAGCAGTTCTTC

V gene: TRBV4-2
J gene: TRBJ2-2
D gene: TRBD2
clone size: .
CDR3 protein: CASSHSPTSPNTGELFF
CDR3 DNA: TGTGCCAGCAGCCACAGCCCGACTAGCCCGAACACCGGGGAGCTGTTTTTT

V gene: TRBV28
J gene: TRBJ1-1
D gene: TRBD1
clone size: few
CDR3 protein: CASSPLRGHTEAFF
CDR3 DNA: TGTGCCAGCAGTCCTCTCAGGGGGCATACTGAAGCTTTCTTT

V gene: TRBV29-1
J gene: TRBJ2-1
D gene: .
clone size: .
CDR3 protein: CSVELRGDNEQFF
CDR3 DNA: TGCAGCGTTGAATTAAGGGGGGACAATGAGCAGTTCTTC

V gene: TRBV27
J gene: TRBJ2-7
D gene: .
clone size: .
CDR3 protein: CASSLLGDEQYF
CDR3 DNA: TGTGCCAGCAGTTTACTAGGGGACGAGCAGTACTTC

V gene: TRBV20-1
J gene: TRBJ2-7
D gene: .
clone size: .
CDR3 protein: CSATHNEQYF
CDR3 DNA: TGCAGTGCTACTCATAACGAGCAGTACTTC

V gene: TRBV29-1
J gene: TRBJ1-2
D gene: .
clone size: .
CDR3 protein: CSVAHQTNYGYTF
CDR3 DNA: TGCAGCGTTGCACACCAGACTAACTATGGCTACACCTTC

V gene: TRBV2
J gene: TRBJ2-2
D gene: .
clone size: .
CDR3 protein: CASSEVRQGISETGELFF
CDR3 DNA: TGTGCCAGCAGTGAGGTTAGGCAGGGGATTTCGGAAACCGGGGAGCTGTTTTTT

V gene: TRBV9
J gene: TRBJ2-1
D gene: .
clone size: .
CDR3 protein: CASSPEGALLGHEQFF
CDR3 DNA: TGTGCCAGCAGCCCCGAAGGGGCCTTACTCGGACATGAGCAGTTCTTC